One and the same sample provided the 27 T cell receptor beta chains below, sequenced in a study of T cells after yellow fever vaccination. One entry per CDR3 protein results from TCRdb running MiXCR on the 5' RACE reads. Of 29,000 or so distinct CDR3 sequences listed, approximately 6.5% are singletons. Material: PBMCs, either bulk or a sorted T-cell subset (CD4+, CD8+, memory, or dextramer-sorted; not recorded which), obtained on the day of the yellow fever booster vaccination. The receptors were sampled from a man aged 25-40 years who received the YFV17D yellow fever vaccine.

This clonotype was detected only a few times. The chain uses TRBV25-1 and TRBJ2-3; perhaps TRBD2 as D (6 bases). Trimming shortened V by 1 base and J by 8 bases, and 10 bases separated the two germline ends. The CDR3 runs to 13 residues. Germline V gives CDR1 MGHDK, CDR2 SYGVNS. The CDR3 nucleotides read TGTGCCAGCAGTGAATTGACGGGAGTTACGCAGTATTTT. It specifies CASSELTGVTQYF.

This clonotype has only a few counts. The V call is TRBV7-7, the J call TRBJ1-4; unclear D gene. Germline V lookup: CDR1 SSHAT, CDR2 FNYEAQ (reference sequence). CDR3 length: 14 amino acids. V lost 10 bases to trimming and J lost 0 bases, with 12 bases between them. CDR3: CAIQRLATNEKLFF. As DNA, the CDR3 is TGTGCCATACAACGGCTTGCAACTAATGAAAAACTGTTTTTT.

This clonotype was seen ten or more times. V gene TRBV9 combines with J gene TRBJ2-7; 13 bases align to TRBD2. Trimming at V came to 0 bases and at J to 2 bases, leaving 2 bases not matched to a gene. The CDR3 consists of 16 residues. CDR1 and CDR2 from the germline V gene are SGDLS and YYNGEE. Here the CDR3 DNA reads TGTGCCAGCAGCGTAGCCGGACTAGCGGGAGCCTACGAGCAGTACTTC. Its protein product is CASSVAGLAGAYEQYF.

This clonotype was detected many times. V is TRBV5-1 and J is TRBJ2-1; TRBD2 matches at 11 bases. V lost 5 bases and J lost 4; bases outside the gene matches: 2. CDR3 length: 14 residues. The germline V gene encodes CDR1 SGHRS and CDR2 YFSETQ. In DNA form, the CDR3 reads TGCGCCAGCAGGGGGACTAGCGGTTACAATGAGCAGTTCTTC. Translated, it gives CASRGTSGYNEQFF.

The gene calls are TRBV10-1 and TRBJ1-1; the D gene is possibly TRBD1 (5 bases). The length of the CDR3 is 14 residues. Trimming pared 4 bases from V and 1 base from J, leaving 10 bases between. Germline-derived CDR1 and CDR2 are WNHNN and SYGVQD (reference sequence). Here the CDR3 reads CASSGGFSNTEAFF. Written as DNA, the CDR3 is TGCGCCAGCAGTGGGGGGTTTTCGAACACTGAAGCTTTCTTT.

This clonotype was seen more than once but under ten times. This rearrangement joins TRBV5-5 to TRBJ2-3; 11 nucleotides align to TRBD2. CDR3 length: 16 amino acids. The V and J ends lost 3 bases and 0 bases, in that order; junction bases with no gene match: 3. Germline CDR1 is SGHKS and CDR2 is YYEKEE (reference sequence). CDR3 loop: CASSSRLAGSTDTQYF. The CDR3 region has the DNA TGTGCCAGCAGCTCACGACTAGCGGGGAGCACAGATACGCAGTATTTT.

Comments on this clonotype: A much bigger clone sits one base away, suggesting this may be a read error. The CDR3 loop is CASSPAGTQYF. DNA for the CDR3: TGTGCCAGCTCACCAGCGGGGACCCAGTACTTC. The V call is TRBV18, the J call TRBJ2-5; TRBD2 is a possible D gene (5 bases). CDR1 and CDR2 (germline): KGHSH, LQKENI. The CDR3 totals 11 residues. V lost 2 bases, J lost 7 bases, and 5 bases lay in between.

This clonotype was seen ten or more times. The chain uses TRBV6-1 and TRBJ2-5, with D possibly TRBD2 on 7 matching bases. CDR3 length equals 15 residues. Between the trimmed V and J ends, which lost 7 bases and 1 base, there was a span of 16 bases. Per the germline V gene, CDR1 is MNHNS and CDR2 is SASEGT. This chain's CDR3 is CASTPSGGLQETQYF. In DNA, the CDR3 is TGTGCCAGCACCCCCTCCGGGGGGCTCCAAGAGACCCAGTACTTC.

The sample holds many counts of this clonotype. This chain uses TRBV6-5 with TRBJ1-1; D is ambiguous. Germline CDR1 is MNHEY and CDR2 is SVGAGI. The V and J ends lost 10 bases and 1 base respectively, with 10 bases between them. The CDR3 is 12 residues long. CDR3 nucleotide sequence: TGTGCCACGTCAAGATGGAACACTGAAGCTTTCTTT. Translation gives CATSRWNTEAFF.

This clonotype has only a few counts. In DNA, the CDR3 is TGTGCCAGCAGCTTCGGACAGGGGCACCCCTATGGCTACACCTTC. This encodes CASSFGQGHPYGYTF. J is TRBJ1-2 and V is TRBV7-2, with TRBD1 matching 9 bases. Per the germline V gene, CDR1 is SGHTA and CDR2 is FQGNSA. The V gene end was trimmed by 3 bases and the J gene end by 4 bases; junction bases not matched to a gene: 6. The CDR3 length is 15 residues.

This clonotype was observed a few times. The V and J genes are TRBV6-5 and TRBJ1-3; tentatively, D is TRBD1 (5 bases). Trimming left V 3 bases short and J 9 bases short, with 18 bases between. The germline V gene encodes CDR1 MNHEY and CDR2 SVGAGI. The CDR3 has 15 residues. CDR3 bases: TGTGCCAGCAGTTATCTTCCCGGGACCGGTAGCACCATATATTTT. Protein: CASSYLPGTGSTIYF.

This clonotype has ten or more counts. The chain links TRBV7-2 to TRBJ1-6; no clear D gene. The CDR3 runs to 15 residues. From germline, CDR1 is SGHTA and CDR2 FQGNSA. Trimming shortened V by 4 bases and J by 5 bases, and 12 bases separated the two germline ends. For the CDR3, the DNA is TGTGCCAGCAGCTCCTTCGGCAACGATAATTCACCCCTCCACTTT. It specifies CASSSFGNDNSPLHF.

In its sample, this clonotype was seen many times. The chain carries TRBV30 and TRBJ2-2; 7 bases map to TRBD1. This CDR3 region has 13 residues. V was pared by 3 bases and J by 6 bases, with 4 bases of the junction left unmatched. Looked up from germline, CDR1 is GTSNPN and CDR2 is SVGIG (reference sequence). The CDR3 loop reads CAWSETGSGELFF. The DNA of the CDR3 is TGTGCCTGGAGCGAGACAGGGTCCGGGGAGCTGTTTTTT.

This clonotype was observed many times. This chain uses TRBV18 with TRBJ2-7; D is undetermined. Trimming left V 0 bases short and J 2 bases short, with 8 bases between. CDR1 and CDR2 (germline): KGHSH, LQKENI. The CDR3 length is 14 residues. In DNA form, the CDR3 reads TGTGCCAGCTCACCACCACAGAATGCCTACGAGCAGTACTTC. Translation gives CASSPPQNAYEQYF.

This chain joins TRBV7-2 and TRBJ2-1; TRBD2 aligns across 11 bases. The CDR3 contains 15 residues. Germline V gene lookup returns CDR1 SGHTA and CDR2 FQGNSA. V shed 5 bases, J shed 13 bases, and the junction held 13 bases outside the gene matches. The CDR3 DNA sequence: TGTGCCAGCAGCAAAATAAGAGGGACTAGCGGCTTCCAGTTCTTC. Its translation is CASSKIRGTSGFQFF.

Ten or more counts support this clonotype. The J gene is TRBJ1-1, the V gene TRBV4-3; no definite D call. In germline, CDR1 is LGHNA, CDR2 YSLEER. Trimming took off 3 bases at V and 5 bases at J, with 16 bases between the two ends. CDR3 length equals 15 residues. The CDR3 here is CASSHPGVGRTEAFF. The CDR3 DNA follows: TGCGCCAGCAGCCACCCCGGGGTAGGAAGGACTGAAGCTTTCTTT.

This clonotype was seen a few times. This rearrangement joins TRBV5-5 to TRBJ2-1, with 7 bases that match TRBD1. V lost 4 bases, J lost 9 bases, and 10 bases stayed unmatched. CDR3 size: 14 residues. CDR1 is SGHKS, CDR2 YYEKEE, per germline (reference sequence). The CDR3 bases are TGTGCCAGCAGCCCCGGAACAGGGGCGGCTGAGCAGTTCTTC. Encoded protein: CASSPGTGAAEQFF.

This clonotype was picked up many times. V gene TRBV5-5 combines with J gene TRBJ2-7; the match to TRBD2 covers 10 bases. Germline lookup yields CDR1 SGHKS and CDR2 YYEKEE (reference sequence). J gave up 0 bases and V 4 bases, and 7 bases lay outside the gene matches. The CDR3 spans 16 residues. The DNA of the CDR3 is TGTGCCAGCAGCAGGACTAGCGGATTAAGCTCCTACGAGCAGTACTTC. Translating it yields CASSRTSGLSSYEQYF. Combining the CDR3 with reference TRBV5-5 and TRBJ2-7 gives the whole variable domain DAGVTQSPTHLIKTRGQQVTLRCSPISGHKSVSWYQQVLGQGPQFIFQYYEKEERGRGNFPDRFSARQFPNYSSELNVNALLLGDSALYLCASSRTSGLSSYEQYFGPGTRLTVT.

This clonotype showed up many times. The gene calls are TRBV30 and TRBJ1-4; D gene ambiguous. The CDR3 extends over 11 amino acids. V was cut by 5 bases and J by 4 bases, with 5 bases left in between. CDR1 GTSNPN and CDR2 SVGIG come from the germline V gene (reference sequence). Here the CDR3 DNA reads TGTGCCTGGGCGGTTAATGAAAAACTGTTTTTT. Residues: CAWAVNEKLFF.

This sequence joins TRBV7-3 and TRBJ1-1; 8 bases agree with TRBD1. The CDR3 loop spans 12 amino acids. V dropped 5 bases and J dropped 6; count of bases not matched to a gene: 2. Germline lookup yields CDR1 SGHTA and CDR2 FQGTGA. The CDR3 protein is CASSATGAEAFF. The CDR3 region has the DNA TGTGCCAGCAGCGCGACAGGGGCTGAAGCTTTCTTT. The full variable domain, its missing parts supplied by reference TRBV7-3 and TRBJ1-1, is GAGVSQTPSNKVTEKGKYVELRCDPISGHTALYWYRQSLGQGPEFLIYFQGTGAADDSGLPNDRFFAVRPEGSVSTLKIQRTERGDSAVYLCASSATGAEAFFGQGTRLTVV.

The table lists this clonotype with many counts. V is TRBV6-6 and J is TRBJ2-3; D unclear. Trimming removed 4 bases from V and 5 bases from J, with 4 bases in between. Germline assignment: CDR1 MNHNY and CDR2 SVGAGI (reference sequence). CDR3 length equals 11 residues. Here the CDR3 DNA reads TGTGCCAGCAGTTTTGGAGATACGCAGTATTTT. This gives the protein CASSFGDTQYF.

This clonotype came up many times. The chain couples TRBV20-1 to TRBJ2-1; 10 nucleotides line up with TRBD2. The length of the CDR3 is 16 residues. With V trimmed by 6 bases and J by 4 bases, 12 bases remained unmatched. CDR1 and CDR2 (germline): DFQATT, SNEGSKA (reference sequence). The CDR3 sequence is CSAQKEREGPYNEQFF. CDR3 in DNA: TGCAGTGCCCAAAAGGAGCGGGAGGGCCCGTACAATGAGCAGTTCTTC.

This clonotype has only a few counts. V and J are TRBV30 and TRBJ2-1; possible D gene TRBD2, 6 bases. V lost 4 bases to trimming and J lost 5 bases, with 15 bases between them. The CDR3 totals 14 residues. Per the germline V gene, CDR1 is GTSNPN and CDR2 is SVGIG (reference sequence). The CDR3 nucleotides are TGTGCCTGGACATTCGGGAGTAGGAACAATGAGCAGTTCTTC. This codes for CAWTFGSRNNEQFF. The entire variable domain, with the rest obtained from reference TRBV30 and TRBJ2-1, is as follows: SQTIHQWPATLVQPVGSPLSLECTVEGTSNPNLYWYRQAAGRGLQLLFYSVGIGQISSEVPQNLSASRPQDRQFILSSKKLLLSDSGFYLCAWTFGSRNNEQFFGPGTRLTVL.

The chain joins TRBV3-1 to TRBJ2-5, with 7 bases matching TRBD1. Germline values: CDR1 LGHDT, CDR2 YNNKEL (reference sequence). The CDR3 length is 16 residues. V trimming: 11 bases; J trimming: 2 bases; junction bases outside the gene matches: 17. The CDR3 is CASTQGGGRGQETQYF. Here the CDR3 DNA reads TGTGCCTCCACCCAAGGAGGCGGCAGGGGGCAAGAGACCCAGTACTTC.

This clonotype has only a few counts. The CDR3 loop is CASSLTGIGPGDYGYTF. The CDR3 DNA follows: TGTGCCAGCAGTTTAACAGGGATAGGGCCCGGGGACTATGGCTACACCTTC. The J gene is TRBJ1-2, the V gene TRBV27; D might be TRBD1 (6 bases). Trimming removed 2 bases from V and 3 bases from J, with 19 bases in between. The CDR3 extends over 17 amino acids. Germline V gene lookup returns CDR1 MNHEY and CDR2 SMNVEV (reference sequence).

This clonotype was found a few times. This chain joins TRBV20-1 and TRBJ2-1; the D is unclear. In germline, CDR1 is DFQATT, CDR2 SNEGSKA (reference sequence). The CDR3 totals 15 residues. Trimming shortened V by 6 bases and J by 0 bases, and 15 bases separated the two germline ends. The CDR3 coding sequence is TGCAGTGCCCTTTTGGTAGGCTACTCCTACAATGAGCAGTTCTTC. This encodes CSALLVGYSYNEQFF.

In its sample, this clonotype was seen many times. J is TRBJ2-1 and V is TRBV9; TRBD2 is a possible D gene (6 bases). The CDR3 is 14 amino acids. CDR1 and CDR2 from the germline V gene are SGDLS and YYNGEE. Trimming shortened V by 2 bases and J by 5 bases, and 11 bases separated the two germline ends. CDR3 DNA: TGTGCCAGCAGCGTGGAGGGTCCGCACAATGAGCAGTTCTTC. It specifies CASSVEGPHNEQFF.